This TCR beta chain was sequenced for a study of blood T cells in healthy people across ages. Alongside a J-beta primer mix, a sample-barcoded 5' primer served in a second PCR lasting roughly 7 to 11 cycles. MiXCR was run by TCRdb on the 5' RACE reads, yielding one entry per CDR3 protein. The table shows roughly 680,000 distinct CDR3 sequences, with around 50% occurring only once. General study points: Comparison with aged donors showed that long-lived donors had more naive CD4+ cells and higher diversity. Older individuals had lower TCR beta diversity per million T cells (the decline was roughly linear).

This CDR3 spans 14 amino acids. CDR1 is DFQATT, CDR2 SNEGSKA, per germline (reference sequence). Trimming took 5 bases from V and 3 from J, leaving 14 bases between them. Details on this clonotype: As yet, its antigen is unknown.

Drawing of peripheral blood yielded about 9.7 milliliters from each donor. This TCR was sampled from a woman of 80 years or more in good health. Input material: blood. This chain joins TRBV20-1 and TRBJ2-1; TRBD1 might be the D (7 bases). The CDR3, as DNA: TGCAGTGCTGGCAGGGGGGAAGTCTACAATGAGCAGTTCTTC. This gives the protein CSAGRGEVYNEQFF.